This TCR beta chain was retrieved from a study of human T cells and chemical hapten exposure. The CDR3 runs to 13 residues. The ends were cut back, 5 bases at V and 8 bases at J, with 12 bases in the middle. CDR1 is MRHNA and CDR2 is SNTAGT in the germline V gene. Time point denoted: pre-sensitization, week 0. Noted treatment: therapeutic diphenylcyclopropenone sensitization with weekly scalp DPC. One entry per CDR3 protein results from TCRdb running MiXCR on the RACE reads. The repertoire consists of approximately 100,000 distinct CDR3 sequences, with 8% to 10% occurring once and the leading ten covering around 4%.

Sequencing was performed on whole blood, taken in connection with sensitization to the hapten diphenylcyclopropenone (DPC). The chain recombines TRBV6-4 with TRBJ2-2, with D maybe TRBD1 (6 bases). The receptor was derived from a middle-aged woman with alopecia areata. Some clones in this sample may be carry-over from other donors' samples. The CDR3 reads CASSPQGEGELFF. The CDR3 DNA reads as TGTGCCAGCAGTCCACAGGGAGAAGGGGAGCTGTTTTTT.